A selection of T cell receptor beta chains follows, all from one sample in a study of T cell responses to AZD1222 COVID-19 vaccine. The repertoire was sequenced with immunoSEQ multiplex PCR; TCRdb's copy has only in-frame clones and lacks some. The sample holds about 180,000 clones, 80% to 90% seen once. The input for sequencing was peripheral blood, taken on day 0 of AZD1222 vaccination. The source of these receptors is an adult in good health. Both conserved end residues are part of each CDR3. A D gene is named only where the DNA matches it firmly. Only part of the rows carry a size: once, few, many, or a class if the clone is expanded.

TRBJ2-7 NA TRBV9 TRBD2 CASSGGDLAEYEQYF TGTGCCAGCAGCGGAGGGGACCTAGCGGAATACGAGCAGTACTTC
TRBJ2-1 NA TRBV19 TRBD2 CASSIIGLAGSYEQFF TGTGCCAGTAGTATAATAGGGCTAGCGGGAAGCTATGAGCAGTTCTTC
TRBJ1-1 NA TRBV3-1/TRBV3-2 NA CASSQMGDTEAFF TGTGCCAGCAGCCAGATGGGAGACACTGAAGCTTTCTTT
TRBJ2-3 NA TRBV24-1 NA CATSDPFDIDTQYF TGTGCCACCAGTGACCCCTTCGATATAGATACGCAGTATTTT
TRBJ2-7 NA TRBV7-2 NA CASRLDSYEQYF TGTGCCAGCAGACTAGACAGCTACGAGCAGTACTTC
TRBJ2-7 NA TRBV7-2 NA CASSLDPGSYEQYF TGTGCCAGCAGCTTAGACCCGGGATCCTACGAGCAGTACTTC
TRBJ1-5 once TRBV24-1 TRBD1 CATSEGQGGSNQPQHF TGTGCCACCAGTGAAGGACAGGGAGGTAGCAATCAGCCCCAGCATTTT
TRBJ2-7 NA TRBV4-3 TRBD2 CASSQDRLAGDQQYF TGCGCCAGTAGCCAAGATAGACTAGCGGGGGACCAGCAGTACTTC
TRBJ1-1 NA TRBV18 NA CASSPVLVGTEAFF TGTGCCAGCTCACCTGTACTAGTCGGCACTGAAGCTTTCTTT
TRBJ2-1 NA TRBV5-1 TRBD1 CASSSQGALNEQFF TGCGCCAGCAGCTCACAGGGGGCTCTCAATGAGCAGTTCTTC
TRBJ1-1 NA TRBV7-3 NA CASSPGAQDTEAFF TGTGCCAGCAGCCCGGGGGCCCAGGATACTGAAGCTTTCTTT
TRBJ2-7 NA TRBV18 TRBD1 CASSRDRGYEQYF TGTGCCAGCTCACGGGACAGGGGTTACGAGCAGTACTTC
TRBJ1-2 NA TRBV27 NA CASSPRAANYGYTF TGTGCCAGCAGTCCTCGGGCAGCCAACTATGGCTACACCTTC
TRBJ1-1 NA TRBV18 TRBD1 CASSLSTGTGGNTEAFF TGTGCCAGCTCACTAAGCACTGGGACAGGGGGGAACACTGAAGCTTTCTTT
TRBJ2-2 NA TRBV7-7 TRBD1 CASSPDRGDTGELFF TGTGCTAGCAGCCCAGACAGGGGAGACACCGGGGAGCTGTTTTTT
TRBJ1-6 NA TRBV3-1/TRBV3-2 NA CASSPQQINSPLHF TGTGCCAGCAGCCCCCAGCAGATTAATTCACCCCTCCACTTT
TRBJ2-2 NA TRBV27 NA CASSPTNTGELFF TGTGCCAGCAGTCCCACAAACACCGGGGAGCTGTTTTTT
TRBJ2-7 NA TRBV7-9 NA CASSLTEREQYF TGTGCCAGCAGCCTGACAGAGCGCGAGCAGTACTTC
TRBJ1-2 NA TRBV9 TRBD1 CASSLPGQGNYGYTF TGTGCCAGCAGTTTACCGGGACAGGGAAACTATGGCTACACCTTC
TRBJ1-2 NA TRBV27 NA CASSLSRLTALNYGYTF TGTGCCAGCAGTTTATCTCGGCTGACGGCTCTGAACTATGGCTACACCTTC
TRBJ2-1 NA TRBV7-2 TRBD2 CASSSRLAGAGGNEQFF TGTGCCAGCAGCTCCCGCCTAGCGGGGGCCGGTGGCAATGAGCAGTTCTTC
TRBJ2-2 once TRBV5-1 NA CASRPGRGGELFF TGCGCCAGTAGACCAGGGAGAGGCGGGGAGCTGTTTTTT
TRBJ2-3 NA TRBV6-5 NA CASRQISTDTQYF TGTGCCAGCAGACAGATAAGCACAGATACGCAGTATTTT
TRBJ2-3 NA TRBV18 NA CASSGPTSTDTQYF TGTGCCAGCTCGGGACCGACTAGCACAGATACGCAGTATTTT
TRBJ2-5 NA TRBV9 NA CASSVRGGDIYQETQYF TGTGCCAGCAGCGTACGAGGCGGGGACATCTACCAAGAGACCCAGTACTTC
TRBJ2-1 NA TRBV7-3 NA CASSLRGGLGYEQFF TGTGCCAGCAGCTTAAGGGGAGGTTTAGGGTATGAGCAGTTCTTC
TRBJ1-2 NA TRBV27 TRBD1 CASGLTGGEVYGYTF TGTGCCAGCGGACTTACAGGGGGCGAGGTCTATGGCTACACCTTC
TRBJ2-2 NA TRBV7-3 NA CASSSDGAKAGELFF TGTGCCAGCAGCTCAGACGGAGCAAAGGCCGGGGAGCTGTTTTTT
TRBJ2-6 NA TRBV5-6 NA CASSPWGRGANVLTF TGTGCCAGCAGCCCGTGGGGGCGAGGGGCCAACGTCCTGACTTTC
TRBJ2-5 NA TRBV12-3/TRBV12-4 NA CASSLSGTLYF TGTGCCAGCAGTTTGTCCGGGACCCTGTACTTC
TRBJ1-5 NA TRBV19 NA CASSIPLRQARQPQHF TGTGCCAGTAGTATACCCTTGCGCCAGGCTCGTCAGCCCCAGCATTTT
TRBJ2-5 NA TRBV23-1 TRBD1 CASSQSTGQGVQETQYF TGCGCCAGCAGTCAATCGACAGGACAGGGAGTTCAAGAGACCCAGTACTTC
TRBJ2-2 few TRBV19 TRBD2 CASASSGAPTGELFF TGTGCCAGTGCTTCTAGCGGGGCGCCCACCGGGGAGCTGTTTTTT
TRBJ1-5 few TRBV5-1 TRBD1 CASSLGQGAAQPQHF TGCGCCAGCAGCTTGGGCCAGGGGGCTGCTCAGCCCCAGCATTTT
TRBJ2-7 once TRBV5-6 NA CASSWAQGTEQYF TGTGCCAGCAGCTGGGCCCAGGGGACTGAGCAGTACTTC
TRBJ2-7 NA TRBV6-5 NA CASSYSQGYEQYF TGTGCCAGCAGTTACTCACAGGGTTACGAGCAGTACTTC
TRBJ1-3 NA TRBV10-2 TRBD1 CASETGGSGNTIYF TGCGCCAGCGAGACAGGGGGCTCTGGAAACACCATATATTTT
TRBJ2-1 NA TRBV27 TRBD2 CASSRSGNAGNEQFF TGTGCCAGCAGCCGTAGCGGGAACGCCGGGAATGAGCAGTTCTTC
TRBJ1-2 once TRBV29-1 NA CSVEAGTEYGYTF TGCAGCGTTGAAGCCGGGACGGAATATGGCTACACCTTC
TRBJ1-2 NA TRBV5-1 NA CASSLQDNYGYTF TGCGCCAGCAGCTTACAGGACAACTATGGCTACACCTTC
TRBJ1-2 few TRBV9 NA CASSVGGDYGYTF TGTGCCAGCAGCGTAGGAGGGGACTATGGCTACACCTTC
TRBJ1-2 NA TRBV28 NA CASSRGPRYGYTF TGTGCCAGCAGCCGGGGACCGCGCTATGGCTACACCTTC
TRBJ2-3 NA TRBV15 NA CATSRDLYSTDTQYF TGTGCCACCAGCAGAGATCTATATAGCACAGATACGCAGTATTTT
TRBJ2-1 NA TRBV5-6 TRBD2 CASSLTSGGARHEQFF TGTGCCAGCAGCTTGACTAGCGGGGGGGCCAGGCATGAGCAGTTCTTC
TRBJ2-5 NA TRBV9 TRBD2 CASSPLGGGYQETQYF TGTGCCAGCAGCCCACTGGGCGGGGGGTACCAAGAGACCCAGTACTTC
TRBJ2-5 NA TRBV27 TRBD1 CASSLTSPWDRAQETQYF TGTGCCAGCAGTTTAACTTCCCCGTGGGACAGGGCCCAAGAGACCCAGTACTTC
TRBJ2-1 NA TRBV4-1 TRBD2 CASSQGTSGSNNEQFF TGCGCCAGCAGCCAAGGGACTAGCGGCTCGAACAATGAGCAGTTCTTC
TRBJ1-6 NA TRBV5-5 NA CASSLQGSYNSPLHF TGTGCCAGCAGCTTGCAGGGCTCCTATAATTCACCCCTCCACTTT
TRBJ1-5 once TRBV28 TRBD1 CASTRDRGRQPQHF TGTGCCAGCACCCGAGACAGGGGGCGTCAGCCCCAGCATTTT
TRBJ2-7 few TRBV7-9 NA CASSLAVRIEQYF TGTGCCAGCAGCTTAGCGGTCCGGATCGAGCAGTACTTC
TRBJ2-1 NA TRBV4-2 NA CASSQLQANEQFF TGTGCCAGCAGCCAATTACAGGCTAATGAGCAGTTCTTC
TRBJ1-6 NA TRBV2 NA CASSEVGRGYNSPLHF TGTGCCAGCAGTGAAGTTGGCAGGGGATATAATTCACCCCTCCACTTT
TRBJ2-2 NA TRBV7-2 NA CASSWTDPNTGELFF TGTGCCAGCAGCTGGACTGACCCGAACACCGGGGAGCTGTTTTTT
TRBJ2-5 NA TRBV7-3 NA CASSNTGETQYF TGTGCCAGCAGCAACACCGGAGAGACCCAGTACTTC
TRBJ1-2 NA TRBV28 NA CATRENYGYTF TGTGCCACCCGGGAGAACTATGGCTACACCTTC
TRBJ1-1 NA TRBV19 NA CASSRQATNTEAFF TGTGCCAGTAGTCGCCAGGCGACGAACACTGAAGCTTTCTTT
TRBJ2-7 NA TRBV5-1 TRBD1 CASSSGQGTYEQYF TGCGCCAGCAGCTCGGGACAGGGTACTTACGAGCAGTACTTC
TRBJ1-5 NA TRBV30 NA CAWSVQEGQPQHF TGTGCCTGGAGTGTACAGGAAGGGCAGCCCCAGCATTTT